Listed below are T cell receptor beta chains from one sample, sequenced in a study of long-term antiretroviral therapy in people with HIV. The table came from immunoSEQ multiplex PCR; TCRdb's copy has only in-frame clones and leaves some out. Of some 28,000 clones in the sample, 88% were seen once. This specimen was unsorted PBMCs, taken 0.5 years after starting antiretroviral therapy. The receptors were sampled from a woman younger than 30 with HIV. Both conserved end residues are part of each CDR3. A D gene is named only where the DNA matches it firmly. The listing skips clone size in some rows; elsewhere it reads once, few, many or a size class.

CASSLVLGTNNEQFF	TGTGCCAGCAGCTTAGTATTAGGGACCAACAATGAGCAGTTCTTC	.	TRBV7-8	TRBJ2-1	.
CASSQDFVQLLTDTQYF	TGTGCCAGCAGCCAAGACTTTGTTCAATTACTAACAGATACGCAGTATTTT	.	TRBV4-2	TRBJ2-3	.
CASTKLQDTQYF	TGTGCCAGCACCAAACTCCAGGATACGCAGTATTTT	.	TRBV7-2	TRBJ2-3	.
CASSESAGESLEQYF	TGTGCCAGCAGCGAATCGGCGGGAGAATCCCTCGAGCAGTACTTC	TRBD2	TRBV5-4	TRBJ2-7	few
CASSWGTEGGNYGYTF	TGTGCCAGCAGCTGGGGTACAGAGGGCGGTAACTATGGCTACACCTTC	.	TRBV5-5	TRBJ1-2	.
CASSTGLAGVYTDTQYF	TGCGCCAGCAGTACGGGACTAGCGGGAGTATACACAGATACGCAGTATTTT	TRBD2	TRBV10-1	TRBJ2-3	.
CASSSQGNGYTF	TGTGCCAGCAGTTCGCAGGGGAACGGCTACACCTTC	.	TRBV28	TRBJ1-2	.
CASSRDTYQETQYF	TGTGCCAGCAGCCGGGACACGTACCAAGAGACCCAGTACTTC	.	TRBV11-1	TRBJ2-5	once
CASSVNRGLQYNEQFF	TGTGCCAGTAGTGTCAACCGGGGACTTCAATACAATGAGCAGTTCTTC	.	TRBV19	TRBJ2-1	.
CASSLGGGSTEAFF	TGTGCCAGCAGCTTGGGAGGGGGGAGCACTGAAGCTTTCTTT	.	TRBV11-2	TRBJ1-1	.
CASSLTTGGSETQYF	TGTGCCAGCAGCCTAACAACAGGCGGCTCAGAGACCCAGTACTTC	.	TRBV7-9	TRBJ2-5	.
CASSEGSNQPQHF	TGTGCCAGCAGTGAGGGGAGCAATCAGCCCCAGCATTTT	.	TRBV6-4	TRBJ1-5	.
CASSLAPPNRETSATNEKLFF	TGTGCCAGCAGCTTAGCCCCACCAAACAGGGAAACCTCCGCAACTAATGAAAAACTGTTTTTT	.	TRBV7-6	TRBJ1-4	.
CASNIGNTEAFF	TGTGCCAGTAATATAGGGAACACTGAAGCTTTCTTT	.	TRBV19	TRBJ1-1	.
CASTPQRVGSGANVLTF	TGTGCCAGCACCCCCCAACGGGTAGGCTCTGGGGCCAACGTCCTGACTTTC	.	TRBV2	TRBJ2-6	.
CASSLPTSGRDYEQYF	TGTGCCAGCAGCCTACCGACTAGCGGGAGAGACTACGAGCAGTACTTC	TRBD2	TRBV7-8	TRBJ2-7	.
CASSVQGVGEQFF	TGTGCCAGCAGTGTCCAGGGGGTTGGTGAGCAGTTCTTC	TRBD1	TRBV25-1	TRBJ2-1	.
CASTEGISKTQYF	TGTGCCAGCACCGAAGGTATATCGAAGACCCAGTACTTC	.	TRBV27	TRBJ2-5	.
CASSYSSRINEKLFF	TGTGCCAGCAGTTACTCGTCAAGGATTAATGAAAAACTGTTTTTT	.	TRBV6-5	TRBJ1-4	.
CASSPWLGGEQFF	TGTGCCAGCAGTCCCTGGCTAGGGGGGGAGCAGTTCTTC	.	TRBV6-4	TRBJ2-1	.
CASSPYWETQYF	TGTGCCAGCAGTCCCTACTGGGAGACCCAGTACTTC	.	TRBV28	TRBJ2-5	.
CASSPWEGGVGEQYF	TGCGCCAGCAGCCCTTGGGAAGGGGGCGTGGGCGAGCAGTACTTC	TRBD1	TRBV4-3	TRBJ2-7	.
CASSLEGAGETQYF	TGTGCCAGCAGCTTGGAGGGGGCTGGAGAGACCCAGTACTTC	TRBD1	TRBV5-5	TRBJ2-5	.
CSVSDGLNTEAFF	TGCAGCGTGAGTGACGGGTTGAACACTGAAGCTTTCTTT	.	TRBV29-1	TRBJ1-1	.
CASSLSGRGETQYF	TGTGCCAGCAGCCTTAGCGGGAGAGGAGAGACCCAGTACTTC	TRBD2	TRBV7-9	TRBJ2-5	once
CASSQSGTWDTEAFF	TGTGCCAGCAGCCAGTCCGGGACGTGGGACACTGAAGCTTTCTTT	.	TRBV11-1	TRBJ1-1	.
CASRWTGLSYGYTF	TGTGCCAGCAGATGGACAGGGCTTAGCTATGGCTACACCTTC	TRBD1	TRBV2	TRBJ1-2	.
CASSWGETQYF	TGCGCCAGCAGCTGGGGGGAGACCCAGTACTTC	.	TRBV5-1	TRBJ2-5	.
CASSLTGRNVGGYTF	TGTGCCAGCAGCCTGACGGGACGCAACGTTGGGGGCTACACCTTC	.	TRBV11-2	TRBJ1-2	.
CASSQGGGTDTQYF	TGTGCCAGCAGCCAGGGGGGGGGCACAGATACGCAGTATTTT	.	TRBV7-3	TRBJ2-3	.
CASSFRLASTGELFF	TGTGCCAGCAGTTTTCGGCTAGCAAGCACCGGGGAGCTGTTTTTT	.	TRBV28	TRBJ2-2	.
CASSQIDRDSQPQHF	TGCGCCAGCAGCCAGATAGACAGGGACAGCCAGCCCCAGCATTTT	TRBD1	TRBV4-1	TRBJ1-5	few
CSAWDDGPIYF	TGCAGTGCTTGGGATGACGGCCCCATATATTTT	.	TRBV20-1	TRBJ1-3	once
CASSLGRANTEAFF	TGTGCCAGCAGCTTAGGCAGGGCGAACACTGAAGCTTTCTTT	.	TRBV7-9	TRBJ1-1	once
CASTRYGSSGNTIYF	TGTGCCAGCACGCGGTATGGGAGCTCTGGAAACACCATATATTTT	.	TRBV19	TRBJ1-3	once
CASSLSQGRNEKLFF	TGTGCCAGCAGTTTATCTCAGGGGCGTAATGAAAAACTGTTTTTT	.	TRBV28	TRBJ1-4	.